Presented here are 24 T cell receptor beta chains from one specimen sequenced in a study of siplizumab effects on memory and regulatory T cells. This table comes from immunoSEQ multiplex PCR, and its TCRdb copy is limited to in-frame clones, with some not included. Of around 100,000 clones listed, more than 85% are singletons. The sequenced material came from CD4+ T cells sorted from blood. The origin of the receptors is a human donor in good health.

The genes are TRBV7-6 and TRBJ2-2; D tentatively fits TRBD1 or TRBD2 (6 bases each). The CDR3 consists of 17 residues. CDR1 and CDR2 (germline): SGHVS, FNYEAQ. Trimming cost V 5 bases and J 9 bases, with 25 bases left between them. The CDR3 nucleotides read TGTGCCAGCAGCCCACTCGTGGGGGGCCCGCTCGACAGGGAGCTGTTTTTT. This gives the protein CASSPLVGGPLDRELFF.

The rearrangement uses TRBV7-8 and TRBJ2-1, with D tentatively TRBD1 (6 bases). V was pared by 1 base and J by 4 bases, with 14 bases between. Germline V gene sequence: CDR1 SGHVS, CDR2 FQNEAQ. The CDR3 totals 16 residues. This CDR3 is CASSLDDGGLYNEQFF. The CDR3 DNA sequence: TGTGCCAGCAGCTTAGATGATGGGGGCCTTTACAATGAGCAGTTCTTC.

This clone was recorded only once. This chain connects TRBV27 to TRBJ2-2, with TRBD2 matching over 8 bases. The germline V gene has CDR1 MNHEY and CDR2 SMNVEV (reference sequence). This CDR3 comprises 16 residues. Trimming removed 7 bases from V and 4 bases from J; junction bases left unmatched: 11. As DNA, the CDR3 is TGTGCCAGCACCTCCCTAAGGACTAGCCTCACCGGGGAGCTGTTTTTT. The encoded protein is CASTSLRTSLTGELFF.

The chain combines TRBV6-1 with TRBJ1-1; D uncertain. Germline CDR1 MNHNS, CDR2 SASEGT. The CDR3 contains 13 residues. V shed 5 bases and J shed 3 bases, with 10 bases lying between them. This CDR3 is CASSLAGHTEAFF. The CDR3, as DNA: TGTGCCAGCAGTTTGGCAGGTCACACTGAAGCTTTCTTT.

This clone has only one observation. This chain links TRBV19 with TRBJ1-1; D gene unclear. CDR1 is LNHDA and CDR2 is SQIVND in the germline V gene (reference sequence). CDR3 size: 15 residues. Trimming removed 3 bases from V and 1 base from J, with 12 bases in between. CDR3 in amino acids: CASSMGSPENTEAFF. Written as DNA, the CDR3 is TGTGCCAGTAGTATGGGGTCCCCAGAGAACACTGAAGCTTTCTTT.

In DNA, the CDR3 is TGCGCCAGCAGCCGGGAACAGGGTTCTAACTATGGCTACACCTTC. It is translated as CASSREQGSNYGYTF. V usage is TRBV4-3 and J usage is TRBJ1-2, with D maybe TRBD1 (6 bases). V shed 4 bases and J shed 0 bases, with 12 bases lying between them. Germline V gene sequence: CDR1 LGHNA, CDR2 YSLEER. The CDR3 is 15 amino acids.

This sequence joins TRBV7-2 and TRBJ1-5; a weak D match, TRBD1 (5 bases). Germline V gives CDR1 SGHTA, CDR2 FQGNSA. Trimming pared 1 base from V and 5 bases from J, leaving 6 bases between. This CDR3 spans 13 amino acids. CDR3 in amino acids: CASSLEGDQPQHF. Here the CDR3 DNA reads TGTGCCAGCAGCTTAGAAGGGGATCAGCCCCAGCATTTT.

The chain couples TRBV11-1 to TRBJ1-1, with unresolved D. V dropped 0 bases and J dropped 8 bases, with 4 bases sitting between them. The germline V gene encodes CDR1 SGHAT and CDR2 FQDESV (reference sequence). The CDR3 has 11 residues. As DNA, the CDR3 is TGTGCCAGCAGCTTAGCGGCCGAAGCTTTCTTT. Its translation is CASSLAAEAFF.

The CDR3 spells CATREFTGELFF. DNA of the CDR3: TGTGCCACCAGAGAATTCACCGGGGAGCTGTTTTTT. The chain uses TRBV15 and TRBJ2-2; D unclear. Germline-derived CDR1 and CDR2 are LNHNV and YYDKDF (reference sequence). V was pared by 6 bases and J by 4 bases, with 6 bases between. The CDR3 contains 12 residues.

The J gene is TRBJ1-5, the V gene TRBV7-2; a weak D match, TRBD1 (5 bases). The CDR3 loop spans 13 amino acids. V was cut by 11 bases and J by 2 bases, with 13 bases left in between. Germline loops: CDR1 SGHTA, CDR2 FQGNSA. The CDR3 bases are TGTGCCGGGGCTGGTTCTGGCAATCAGCCCCAGCATTTT. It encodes CAGAGSGNQPQHF.

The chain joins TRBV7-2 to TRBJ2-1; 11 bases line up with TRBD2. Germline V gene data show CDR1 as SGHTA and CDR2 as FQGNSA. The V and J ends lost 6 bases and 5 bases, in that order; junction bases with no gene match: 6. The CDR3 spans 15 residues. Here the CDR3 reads CASSYSGGGHNEQFF. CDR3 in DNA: TGTGCCAGCAGTTATAGCGGGGGGGGACACAATGAGCAGTTCTTC.

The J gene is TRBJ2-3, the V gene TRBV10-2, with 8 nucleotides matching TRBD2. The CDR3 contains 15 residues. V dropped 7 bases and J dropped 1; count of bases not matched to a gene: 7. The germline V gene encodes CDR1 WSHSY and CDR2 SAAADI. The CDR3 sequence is CASNRGGPGTDTQYF. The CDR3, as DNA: TGCGCCAGCAACCGGGGGGGTCCCGGCACAGATACGCAGTATTTT.

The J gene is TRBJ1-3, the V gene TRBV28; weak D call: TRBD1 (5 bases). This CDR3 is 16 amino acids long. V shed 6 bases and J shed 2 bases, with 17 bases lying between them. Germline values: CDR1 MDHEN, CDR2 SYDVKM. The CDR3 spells CASSPQGPRTGNTIYF. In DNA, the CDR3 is TGTGCCAGCAGCCCTCAGGGACCGCGGACTGGAAACACCATATATTTT.

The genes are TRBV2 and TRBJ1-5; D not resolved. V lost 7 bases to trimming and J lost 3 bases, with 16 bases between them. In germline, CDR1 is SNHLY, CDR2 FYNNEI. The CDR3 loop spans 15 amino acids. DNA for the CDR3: TGTGCCAGCATTGGGGATGGAGGGTTCAATCAGCCCCAGCATTTT. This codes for CASIGDGGFNQPQHF.

The CDR3 DNA sequence: TGTGCCACGGGCTCCTACAATGAGCAGTTCTTC. This encodes CATGSYNEQFF. This chain links TRBV10-3 with TRBJ2-1; D is ambiguous. Germline lookup yields CDR1 ENHRY and CDR2 SYGVKD. The CDR3 is made up of 11 amino acids. Trimming removed 10 bases from V and 0 bases from J, with 4 bases in between.

The CDR3 is CASRISGGYTF. CDR3 DNA: TGTGCCAGCAGGATTAGTGGGGGCTACACCTTC. V is TRBV6-6 and J is TRBJ1-2; D gene unclear. This CDR3 is 11 amino acids long. V dropped 6 bases and J dropped 8 bases, with 10 bases sitting between them. CDR1 MNHNY and CDR2 SVGAGI come from the germline V gene (reference sequence).

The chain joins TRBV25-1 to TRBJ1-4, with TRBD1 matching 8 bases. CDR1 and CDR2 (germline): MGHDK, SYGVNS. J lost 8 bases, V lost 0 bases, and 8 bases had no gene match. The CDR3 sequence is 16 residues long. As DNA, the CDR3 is TGTGCCAGCAGTGAATATCGGACAGGGTTGGGCGAAAAACTGTTTTTT. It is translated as CASSEYRTGLGEKLFF.

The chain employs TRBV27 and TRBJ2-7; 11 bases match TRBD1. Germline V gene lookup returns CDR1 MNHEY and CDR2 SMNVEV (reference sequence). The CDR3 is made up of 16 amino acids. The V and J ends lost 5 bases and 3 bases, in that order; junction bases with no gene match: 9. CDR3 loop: CASSLNPGTGGYEQYF. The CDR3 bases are TGTGCCAGCAGTCTCAATCCCGGGACAGGGGGCTACGAGCAGTACTTC.

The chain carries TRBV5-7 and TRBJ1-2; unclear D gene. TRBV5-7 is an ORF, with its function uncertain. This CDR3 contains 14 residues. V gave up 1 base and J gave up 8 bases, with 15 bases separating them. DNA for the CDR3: TGTGCCAGCAGCTTGAGGCAGGCGGTGGAGGGCTACACCTTC. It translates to CASSLRQAVEGYTF.

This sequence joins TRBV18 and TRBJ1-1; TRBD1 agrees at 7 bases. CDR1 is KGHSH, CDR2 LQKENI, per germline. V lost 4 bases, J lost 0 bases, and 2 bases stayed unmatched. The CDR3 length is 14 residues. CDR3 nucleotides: TGTGCCAGCTCACTGGACAGGATGAACACTGAAGCTTTCTTT. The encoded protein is CASSLDRMNTEAFF.

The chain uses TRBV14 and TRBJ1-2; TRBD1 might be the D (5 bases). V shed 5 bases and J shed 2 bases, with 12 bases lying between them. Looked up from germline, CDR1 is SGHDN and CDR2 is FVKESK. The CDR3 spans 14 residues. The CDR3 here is CASSGGGANYGYTF. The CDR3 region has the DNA TGTGCCAGCAGCGGTGGAGGGGCAAACTATGGCTACACCTTC.

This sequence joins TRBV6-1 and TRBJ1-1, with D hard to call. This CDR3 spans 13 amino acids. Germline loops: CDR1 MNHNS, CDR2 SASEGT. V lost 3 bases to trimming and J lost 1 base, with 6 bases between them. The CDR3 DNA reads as TGTGCCAGCAGTGATCGAAGGAACACTGAAGCTTTCTTT. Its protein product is CASSDRRNTEAFF.

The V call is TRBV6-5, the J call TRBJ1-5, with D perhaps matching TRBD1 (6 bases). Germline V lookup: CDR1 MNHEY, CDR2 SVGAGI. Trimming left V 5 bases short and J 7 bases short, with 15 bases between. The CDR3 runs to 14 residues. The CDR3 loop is CASSARGSVQPQHF. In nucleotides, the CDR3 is TGTGCCAGCAGTGCGAGGGGGTCAGTACAGCCCCAGCATTTT.

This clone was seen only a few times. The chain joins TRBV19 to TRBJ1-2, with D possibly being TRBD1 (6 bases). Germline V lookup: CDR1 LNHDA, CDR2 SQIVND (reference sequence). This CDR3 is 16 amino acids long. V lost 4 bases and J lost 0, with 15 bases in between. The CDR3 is CASSTQGTSANYGYTF. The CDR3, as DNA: TGTGCCAGTAGTACACAGGGAACATCAGCTAACTATGGCTACACCTTC. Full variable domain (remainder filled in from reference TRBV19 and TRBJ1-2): DGGITQSPKYLFRKEGQNVTLSCEQNLNHDAMYWYRQDPGQGLRLIYYSQIVNDFQKGDIAEGYSVSREKKESFPLTVTSAQKNPTAFYLCASSTQGTSANYGYTFGSGTRLTVV.